This T cell receptor beta chain was identified during a study of shared T cell receptors in the human thymus. The V gene end was trimmed by 4 bases and the J gene end by 2 bases; junction bases not matched to a gene: 12. Germline CDR1 is MGHDK and CDR2 is SYGVNS. There are 17 residues in the CDR3. The method was immunoSEQ multiplex PCR; TCRdb's version includes in-frame clones alone and lacks a portion of them. The profile shows some 700,000 clones, more than 75% of them singletons. These same records also appear under a second study, on human thymus T cells.

Input material: thymocytes. The source is a boy in the first two years of life with a congenital heart defect. The V call is TRBV25-1, the J call TRBJ2-3; 7 bases align to TRBD1. CDR3 region: CASSGTGEGTTTDTQYF. CDR3 coding DNA: TGTGCCAGCAGTGGGACAGGAGAGGGAACGACCACAGATACGCAGTATTTT.